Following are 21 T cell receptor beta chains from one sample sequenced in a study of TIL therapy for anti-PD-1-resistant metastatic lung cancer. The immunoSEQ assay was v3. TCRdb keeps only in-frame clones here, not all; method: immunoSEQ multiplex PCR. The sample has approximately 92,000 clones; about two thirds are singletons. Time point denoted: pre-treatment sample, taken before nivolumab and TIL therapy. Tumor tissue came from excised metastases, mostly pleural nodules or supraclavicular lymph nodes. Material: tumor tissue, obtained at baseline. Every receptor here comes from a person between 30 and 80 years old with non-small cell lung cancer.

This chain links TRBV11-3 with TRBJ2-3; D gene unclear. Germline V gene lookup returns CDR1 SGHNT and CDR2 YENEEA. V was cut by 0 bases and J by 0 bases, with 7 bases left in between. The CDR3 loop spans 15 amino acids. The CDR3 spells CASSLDGPSTDTQYF. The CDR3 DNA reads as TGTGCCAGCAGCTTAGACGGCCCGAGCACAGATACGCAGTATTTT.

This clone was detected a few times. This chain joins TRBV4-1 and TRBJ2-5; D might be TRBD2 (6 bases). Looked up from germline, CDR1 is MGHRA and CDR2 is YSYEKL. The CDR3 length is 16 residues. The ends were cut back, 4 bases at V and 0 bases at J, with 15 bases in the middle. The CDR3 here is CASSLKSGPYQETQYF. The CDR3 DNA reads TGCGCCAGCAGCCTAAAGAGCGGGCCGTACCAAGAGACCCAGTACTTC.

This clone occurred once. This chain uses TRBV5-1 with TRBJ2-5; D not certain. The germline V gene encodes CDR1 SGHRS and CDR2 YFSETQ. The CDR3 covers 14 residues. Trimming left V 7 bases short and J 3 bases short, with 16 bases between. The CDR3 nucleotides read TGCGCCAGCGCGGCTTGGGCTCGGGAAGAGACCCAGTACTTC. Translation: CASAAWAREETQYF.

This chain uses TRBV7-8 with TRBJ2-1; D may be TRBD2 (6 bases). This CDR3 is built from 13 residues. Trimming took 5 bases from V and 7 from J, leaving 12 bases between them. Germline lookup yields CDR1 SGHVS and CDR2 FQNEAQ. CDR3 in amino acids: CASSLGLANEQFF. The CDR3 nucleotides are TGTGCCAGCAGCCTCGGGCTAGCGAATGAGCAGTTCTTC.

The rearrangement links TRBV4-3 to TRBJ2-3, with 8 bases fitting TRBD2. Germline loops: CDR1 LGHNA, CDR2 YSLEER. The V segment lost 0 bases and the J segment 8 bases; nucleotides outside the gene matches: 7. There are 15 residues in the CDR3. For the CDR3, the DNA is TGCGCCAGCAGCCAAGAGGGACTAGTTGTTAGTACGCAGTATTTT. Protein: CASSQEGLVVSTQYF.

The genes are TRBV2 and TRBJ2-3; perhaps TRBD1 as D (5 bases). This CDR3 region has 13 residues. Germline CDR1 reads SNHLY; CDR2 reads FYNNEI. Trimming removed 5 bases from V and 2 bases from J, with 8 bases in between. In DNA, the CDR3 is TGTGCCAGCAGTTGGACAACCACAGATACGCAGTATTTT. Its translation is CASSWTTTDTQYF.

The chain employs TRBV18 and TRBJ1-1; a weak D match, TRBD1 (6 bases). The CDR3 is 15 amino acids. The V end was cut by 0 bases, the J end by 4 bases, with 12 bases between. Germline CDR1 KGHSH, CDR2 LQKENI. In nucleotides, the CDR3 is TGTGCCAGCTCACCACCCGGACAGAAGTTCACTGAAGCTTTCTTT. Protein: CASSPPGQKFTEAFF.

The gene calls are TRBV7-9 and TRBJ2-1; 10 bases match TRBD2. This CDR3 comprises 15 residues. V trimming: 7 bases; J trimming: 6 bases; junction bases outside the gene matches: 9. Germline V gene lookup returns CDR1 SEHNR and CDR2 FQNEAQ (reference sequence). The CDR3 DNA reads TGTGCCAGCAACTGGGGGACTAGCGTCTCCAATGAGCAGTTCTTC. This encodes CASNWGTSVSNEQFF.

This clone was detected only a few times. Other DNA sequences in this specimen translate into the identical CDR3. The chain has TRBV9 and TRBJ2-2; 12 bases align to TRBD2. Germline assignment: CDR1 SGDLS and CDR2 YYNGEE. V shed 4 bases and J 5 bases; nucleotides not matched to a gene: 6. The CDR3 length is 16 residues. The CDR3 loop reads CASSNLAGGQTGELFF. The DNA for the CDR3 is TGTGCCAGCAGCAACCTAGCGGGGGGGCAGACCGGGGAGCTGTTTTTT.

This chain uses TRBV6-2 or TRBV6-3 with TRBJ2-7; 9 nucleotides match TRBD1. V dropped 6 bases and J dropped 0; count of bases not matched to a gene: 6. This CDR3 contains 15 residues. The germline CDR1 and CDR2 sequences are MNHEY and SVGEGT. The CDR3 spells CASSRGQGSSYEQYF. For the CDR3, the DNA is TGTGCCAGCAGCCGAGGACAGGGGTCCTCCTACGAGCAGTACTTC.

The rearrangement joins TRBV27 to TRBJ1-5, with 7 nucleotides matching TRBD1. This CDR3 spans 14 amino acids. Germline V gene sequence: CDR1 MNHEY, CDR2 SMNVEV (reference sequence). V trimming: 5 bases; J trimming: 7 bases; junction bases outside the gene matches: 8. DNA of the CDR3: TGTGCCAGCAGTCCCTGGACAGGAGGCCAGCCCCAGCATTTT. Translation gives CASSPWTGGQPQHF.

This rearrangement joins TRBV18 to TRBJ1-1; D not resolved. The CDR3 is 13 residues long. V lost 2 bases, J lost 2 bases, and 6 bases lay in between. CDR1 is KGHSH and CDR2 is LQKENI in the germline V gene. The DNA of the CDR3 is TGTGCCAGCTCACCATGGGTTAACACTGAAGCTTTCTTT. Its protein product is CASSPWVNTEAFF.

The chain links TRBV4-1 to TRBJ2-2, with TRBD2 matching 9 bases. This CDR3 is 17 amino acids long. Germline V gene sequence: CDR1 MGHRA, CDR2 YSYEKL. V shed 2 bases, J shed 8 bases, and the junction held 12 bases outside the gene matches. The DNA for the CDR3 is TGCGCCAGCAGCCAATACTCCCTGACTAGCGGTCTTGGGGAGCTGTTTTTT. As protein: CASSQYSLTSGLGELFF.

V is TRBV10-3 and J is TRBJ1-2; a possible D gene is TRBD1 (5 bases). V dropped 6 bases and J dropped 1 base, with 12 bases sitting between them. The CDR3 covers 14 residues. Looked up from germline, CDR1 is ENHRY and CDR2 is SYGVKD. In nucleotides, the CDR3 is TGTGCCATCAGGGGGGTATGGGATAACTATGGCTACACCTTC. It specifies CAIRGVWDNYGYTF.

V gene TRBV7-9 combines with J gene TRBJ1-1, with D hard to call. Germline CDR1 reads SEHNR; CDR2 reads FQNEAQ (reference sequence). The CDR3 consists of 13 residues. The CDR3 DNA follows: TGTGCGCTACGGAGGACGTTGGACACTGAAGCTTTCTTT. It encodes CALRRTLDTEAFF. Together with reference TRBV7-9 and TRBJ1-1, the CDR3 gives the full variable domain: DTGVSQNPRHKITKRGQNVTFRCDPISEHNRLYWYRQTLGQGPEFLTYFQNEAQLEKSRLLSDRFSAERPKGSFSTLEIQRTEQGDSAMYLCALRRTLDTEAFFGQGTRLTVV.

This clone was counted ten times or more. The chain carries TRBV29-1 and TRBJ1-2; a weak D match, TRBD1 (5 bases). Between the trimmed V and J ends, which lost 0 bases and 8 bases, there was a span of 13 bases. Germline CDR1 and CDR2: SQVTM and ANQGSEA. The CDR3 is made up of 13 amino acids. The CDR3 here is CSVEDPGLGGYTF. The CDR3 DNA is TGCAGCGTTGAAGATCCAGGGTTAGGCGGCTACACCTTC.

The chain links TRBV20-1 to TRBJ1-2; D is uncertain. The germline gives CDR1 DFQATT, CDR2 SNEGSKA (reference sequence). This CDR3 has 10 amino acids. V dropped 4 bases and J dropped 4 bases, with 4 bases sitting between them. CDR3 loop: CSANTYGYTF. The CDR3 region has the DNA TGCAGTGCTAACACCTATGGCTACACCTTC.

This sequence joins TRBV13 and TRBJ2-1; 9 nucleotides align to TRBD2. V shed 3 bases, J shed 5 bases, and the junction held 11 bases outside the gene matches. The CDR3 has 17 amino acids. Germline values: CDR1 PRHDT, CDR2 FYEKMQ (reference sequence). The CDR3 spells CASSLGIGAGGHNEQFF. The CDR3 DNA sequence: TGTGCCAGCAGCTTGGGGATTGGAGCGGGAGGTCACAATGAGCAGTTCTTC.

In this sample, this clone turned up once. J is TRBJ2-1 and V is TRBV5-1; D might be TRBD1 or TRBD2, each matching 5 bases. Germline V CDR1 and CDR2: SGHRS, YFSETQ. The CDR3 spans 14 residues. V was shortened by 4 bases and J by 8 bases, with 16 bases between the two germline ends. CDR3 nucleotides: TGCGCCAGCAGCGGCCGGGACCCACGGGATGAGCAGTTCTTC. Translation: CASSGRDPRDEQFF. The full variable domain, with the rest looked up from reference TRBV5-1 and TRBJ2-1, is KAGVTQTPRYLIKTRGQQVTLSCSPISGHRSVSWYQQTPGQGLQFLFEYFSETQRNKGNFPGRFSGRQFSNSRSEMNVSTLELGDSALYLCASSGRDPRDEQFFGPGTRLTVL.

The DNA for the CDR3 is TGTGCCAGCAGTCCGACAGGGGCAGGAACTGAAGCTTTCTTT. It codes for CASSPTGAGTEAFF. The chain recombines TRBV7-2 with TRBJ1-1; 8 nucleotides align to TRBD1. CDR3 size: 14 residues. V lost 6 bases and J lost 5; bases outside the gene matches: 8. Germline V gene sequence: CDR1 SGHTA, CDR2 FQGNSA.

The CDR3 region has the DNA TGTGCCAGTAGTGCAGACCTCGGGACGGCGGAGGCCTATGGCTACACCTTC. Amino acids: CASSADLGTAEAYGYTF. The chain employs TRBV19 and TRBJ1-2; maybe TRBD1 (5 bases). The length of the CDR3 is 17 residues. V was shortened by 5 bases and J by 4 bases, with 23 bases between the two germline ends. Germline CDR1 reads LNHDA; CDR2 reads SQIVND (reference sequence).